The entry below describes one T cell receptor (beta chain). What this receptor recognizes is not known. No much larger clone is present one base from it, and per-base qualities are unavailable. The sample belongs to a study of control samples from healthy donors and cancer patients (dated by TCRdb to the early 2020s). From the cysteine through the phenylalanine, the CDR3 covers 15 amino acids. The kept DNA is CDR3 alone, 45 bases in frame from the first base. CDR1 and CDR2, looked up from the germline V gene (reference sequence), are LNHDA and SQIVND. The germline ends are 13 bases apart after V is trimmed by 3 bases and J by 3 bases. The library was made by the immunoSEQ multiplex PCR assay. TCRdb provides this immuneACCESS table in a form limited to in-frame rearrangements. Some clones are lacking; in checked studies, under half of them reflect an unresolved V gene, and why the rest are absent is not known. Within this sample are some 100,000 clones, with 75% to 85% of them counted one time only. 8% to 11% of the sample is taken by the ten largest.

The specimen was blood. The chain is made from TRBV19 and TRBJ2-3, with TRBD2 perhaps the D gene, on 6 matching bases. The receptor was derived from a woman younger than 45 in good health. The CDR3 has the sequence CASSIGFGGTDTQYF. The nucleotide sequence reads as follows: TGTGCCAGTAGTATCGGGTTCGGGGGTACAGATACGCAGTATTTT.